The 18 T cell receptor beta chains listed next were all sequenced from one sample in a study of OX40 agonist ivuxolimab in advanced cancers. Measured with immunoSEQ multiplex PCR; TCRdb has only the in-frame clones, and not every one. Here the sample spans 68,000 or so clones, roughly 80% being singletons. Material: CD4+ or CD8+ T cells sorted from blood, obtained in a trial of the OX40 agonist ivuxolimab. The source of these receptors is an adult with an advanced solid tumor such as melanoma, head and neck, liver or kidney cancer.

The CDR3 DNA sequence: TGTGCCAGCAGCCTGATGGGGGGCGGAGAGACCCAGTACTTC. Translation gives CASSLMGGGETQYF. The chain employs TRBV5-4 and TRBJ2-5; TRBD1 or TRBD2 may be the D gene (6 bases each). Per germline, CDR1 SGHNT and CDR2 YYREEE (reference sequence). V was trimmed by 4 bases and J by 4 bases, leaving 14 bases between them. The CDR3 runs 14 residues.

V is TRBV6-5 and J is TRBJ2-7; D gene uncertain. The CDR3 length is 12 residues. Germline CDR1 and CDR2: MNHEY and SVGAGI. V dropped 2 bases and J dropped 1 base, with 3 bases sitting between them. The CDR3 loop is CASSYVSYEQYF. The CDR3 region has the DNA TGTGCCAGCAGTTACGTATCCTACGAGCAGTACTTC.

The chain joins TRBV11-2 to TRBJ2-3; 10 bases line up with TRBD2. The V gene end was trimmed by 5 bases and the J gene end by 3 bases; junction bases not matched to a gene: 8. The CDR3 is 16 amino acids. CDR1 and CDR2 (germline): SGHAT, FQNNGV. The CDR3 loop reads CASSPSGSPLTDTQYF. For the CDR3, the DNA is TGTGCCAGCAGCCCTAGCGGGAGTCCTTTGACAGATACGCAGTATTTT. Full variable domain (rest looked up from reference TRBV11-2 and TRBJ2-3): EAGVAQSPRYKIIEKRQSVAFWCNPISGHATLYWYQQILGQGPKLLIQFQNNGVVDDSQLPKDRFSAERLKGVDSTLKIQPAKLEDSAVYLCASSPSGSPLTDTQYFGPGTRLTVL.

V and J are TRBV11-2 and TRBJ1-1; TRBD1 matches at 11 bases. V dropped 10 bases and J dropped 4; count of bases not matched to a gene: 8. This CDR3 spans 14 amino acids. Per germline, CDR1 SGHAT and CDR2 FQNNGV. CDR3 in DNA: TGTGCCACCGGACAGGGGGCCGGCGTCACTGAAGCTTTCTTT. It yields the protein CATGQGAGVTEAFF.

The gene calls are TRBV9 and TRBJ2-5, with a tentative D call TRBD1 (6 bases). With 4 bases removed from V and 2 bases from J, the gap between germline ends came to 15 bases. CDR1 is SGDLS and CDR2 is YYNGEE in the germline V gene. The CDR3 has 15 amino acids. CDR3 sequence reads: CASSPIRGGQETQYF. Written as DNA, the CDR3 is TGTGCCAGCAGCCCCATCAGGGGTGGGCAAGAGACCCAGTACTTC.

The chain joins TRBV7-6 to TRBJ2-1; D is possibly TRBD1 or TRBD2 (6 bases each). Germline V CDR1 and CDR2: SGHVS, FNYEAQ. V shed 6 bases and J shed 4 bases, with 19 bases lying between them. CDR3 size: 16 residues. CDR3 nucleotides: TGTGCCAGCAGTCCCATGGGTCAGGGGAGGTACAATGAGCAGTTCTTC. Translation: CASSPMGQGRYNEQFF.

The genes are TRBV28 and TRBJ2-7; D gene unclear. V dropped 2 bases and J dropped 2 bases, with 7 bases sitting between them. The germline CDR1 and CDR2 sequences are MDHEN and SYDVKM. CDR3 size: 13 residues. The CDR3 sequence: CASSLEIPYEQYF. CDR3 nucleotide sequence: TGTGCCAGCAGTTTAGAGATACCCTACGAGCAGTACTTC.

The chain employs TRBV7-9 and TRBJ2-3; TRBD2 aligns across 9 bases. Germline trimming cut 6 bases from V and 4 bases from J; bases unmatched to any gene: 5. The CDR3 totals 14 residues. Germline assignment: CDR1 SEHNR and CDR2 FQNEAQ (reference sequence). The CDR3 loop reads CASRRAGGPDTQYF. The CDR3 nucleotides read TGTGCCAGCAGGAGAGCGGGAGGCCCAGATACGCAGTATTTT.

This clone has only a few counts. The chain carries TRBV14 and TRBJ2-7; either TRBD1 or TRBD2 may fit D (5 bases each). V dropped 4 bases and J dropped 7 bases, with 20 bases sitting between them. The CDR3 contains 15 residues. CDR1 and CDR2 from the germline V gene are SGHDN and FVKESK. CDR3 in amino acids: CASSPQRLQGEEQYF. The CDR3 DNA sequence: TGTGCCAGCAGCCCCCAGCGGCTTCAAGGGGAAGAGCAGTACTTC.

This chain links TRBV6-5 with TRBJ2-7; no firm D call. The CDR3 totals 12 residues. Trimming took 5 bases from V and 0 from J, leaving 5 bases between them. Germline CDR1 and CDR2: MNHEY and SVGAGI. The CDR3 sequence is CASSDFSYEQYF. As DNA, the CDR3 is TGTGCCAGCAGTGACTTCTCCTACGAGCAGTACTTC.

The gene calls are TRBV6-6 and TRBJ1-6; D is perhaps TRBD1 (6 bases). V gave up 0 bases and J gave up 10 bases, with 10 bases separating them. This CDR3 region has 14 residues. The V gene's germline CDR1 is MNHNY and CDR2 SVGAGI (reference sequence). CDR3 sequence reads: CASSYSRGRSPLHF. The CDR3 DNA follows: TGTGCCAGCAGTTACTCGCGGGGGCGGTCACCCCTCCACTTT.

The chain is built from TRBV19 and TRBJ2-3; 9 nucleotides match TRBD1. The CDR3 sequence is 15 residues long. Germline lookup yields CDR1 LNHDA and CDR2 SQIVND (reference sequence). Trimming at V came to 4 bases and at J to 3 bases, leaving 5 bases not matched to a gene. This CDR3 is CASSTYRGPTDTQYF. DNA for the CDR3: TGTGCCAGTAGTACTTACAGGGGGCCGACAGATACGCAGTATTTT.

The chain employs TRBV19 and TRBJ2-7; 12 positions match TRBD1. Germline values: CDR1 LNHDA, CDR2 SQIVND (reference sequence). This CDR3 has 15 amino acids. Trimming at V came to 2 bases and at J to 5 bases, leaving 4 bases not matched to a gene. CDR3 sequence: CASSITGTGGNEQYF. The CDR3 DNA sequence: TGTGCCAGTAGTATAACCGGGACAGGGGGCAACGAGCAGTACTTC.

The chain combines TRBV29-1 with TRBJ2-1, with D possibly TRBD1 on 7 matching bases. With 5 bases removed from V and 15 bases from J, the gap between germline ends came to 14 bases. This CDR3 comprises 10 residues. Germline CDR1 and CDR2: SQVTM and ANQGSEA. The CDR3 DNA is TGCAGCGTTTTGGAGGGGGCAAGGTTCTTC. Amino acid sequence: CSVLEGARFF.

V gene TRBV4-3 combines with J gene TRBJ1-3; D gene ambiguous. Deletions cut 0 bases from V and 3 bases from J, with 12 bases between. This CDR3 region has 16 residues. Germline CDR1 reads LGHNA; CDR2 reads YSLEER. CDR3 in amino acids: CASSQDGGVFGNTIYF. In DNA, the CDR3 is TGCGCCAGCAGCCAAGATGGAGGAGTTTTTGGAAACACCATATATTTT.

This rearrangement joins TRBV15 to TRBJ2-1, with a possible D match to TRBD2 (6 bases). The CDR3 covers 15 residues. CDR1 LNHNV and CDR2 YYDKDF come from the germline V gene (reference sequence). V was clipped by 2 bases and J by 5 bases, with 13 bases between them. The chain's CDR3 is CATSRTSRVDNEQFF. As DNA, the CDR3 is TGTGCCACCAGCAGAACTAGCAGGGTCGACAATGAGCAGTTCTTC.

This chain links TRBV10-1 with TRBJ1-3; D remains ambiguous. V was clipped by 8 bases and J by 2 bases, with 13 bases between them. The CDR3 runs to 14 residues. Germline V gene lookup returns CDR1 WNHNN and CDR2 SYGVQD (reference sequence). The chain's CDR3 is CASGDDHPGNTIYF. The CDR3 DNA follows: TGCGCCAGCGGGGATGACCATCCTGGAAACACCATATATTTT.

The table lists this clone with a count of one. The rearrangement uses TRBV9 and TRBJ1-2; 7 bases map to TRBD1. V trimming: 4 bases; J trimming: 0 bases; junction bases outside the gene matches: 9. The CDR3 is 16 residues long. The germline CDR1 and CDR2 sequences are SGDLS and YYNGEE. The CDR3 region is CASSKDRVRANYGYTF. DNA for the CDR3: TGTGCCAGCAGCAAAGACAGGGTCCGCGCTAACTATGGCTACACCTTC.